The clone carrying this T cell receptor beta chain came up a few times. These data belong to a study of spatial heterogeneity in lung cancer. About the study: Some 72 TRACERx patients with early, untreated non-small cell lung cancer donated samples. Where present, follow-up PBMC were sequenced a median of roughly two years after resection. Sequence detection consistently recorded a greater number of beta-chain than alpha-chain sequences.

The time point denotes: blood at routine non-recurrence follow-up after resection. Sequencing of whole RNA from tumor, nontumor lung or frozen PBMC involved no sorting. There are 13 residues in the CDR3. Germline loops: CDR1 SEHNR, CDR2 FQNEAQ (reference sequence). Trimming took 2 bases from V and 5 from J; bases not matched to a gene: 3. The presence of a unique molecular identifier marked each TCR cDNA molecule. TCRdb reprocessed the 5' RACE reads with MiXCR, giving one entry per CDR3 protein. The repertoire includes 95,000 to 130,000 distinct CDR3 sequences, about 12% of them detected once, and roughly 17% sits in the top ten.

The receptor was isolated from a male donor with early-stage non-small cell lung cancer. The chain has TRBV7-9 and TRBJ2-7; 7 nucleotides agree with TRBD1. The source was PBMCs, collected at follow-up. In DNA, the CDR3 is TGTGCCAGCAGCTTAAGAGGGGGCCACGAGCAGTACTTC. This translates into CASSLRGGHEQYF.